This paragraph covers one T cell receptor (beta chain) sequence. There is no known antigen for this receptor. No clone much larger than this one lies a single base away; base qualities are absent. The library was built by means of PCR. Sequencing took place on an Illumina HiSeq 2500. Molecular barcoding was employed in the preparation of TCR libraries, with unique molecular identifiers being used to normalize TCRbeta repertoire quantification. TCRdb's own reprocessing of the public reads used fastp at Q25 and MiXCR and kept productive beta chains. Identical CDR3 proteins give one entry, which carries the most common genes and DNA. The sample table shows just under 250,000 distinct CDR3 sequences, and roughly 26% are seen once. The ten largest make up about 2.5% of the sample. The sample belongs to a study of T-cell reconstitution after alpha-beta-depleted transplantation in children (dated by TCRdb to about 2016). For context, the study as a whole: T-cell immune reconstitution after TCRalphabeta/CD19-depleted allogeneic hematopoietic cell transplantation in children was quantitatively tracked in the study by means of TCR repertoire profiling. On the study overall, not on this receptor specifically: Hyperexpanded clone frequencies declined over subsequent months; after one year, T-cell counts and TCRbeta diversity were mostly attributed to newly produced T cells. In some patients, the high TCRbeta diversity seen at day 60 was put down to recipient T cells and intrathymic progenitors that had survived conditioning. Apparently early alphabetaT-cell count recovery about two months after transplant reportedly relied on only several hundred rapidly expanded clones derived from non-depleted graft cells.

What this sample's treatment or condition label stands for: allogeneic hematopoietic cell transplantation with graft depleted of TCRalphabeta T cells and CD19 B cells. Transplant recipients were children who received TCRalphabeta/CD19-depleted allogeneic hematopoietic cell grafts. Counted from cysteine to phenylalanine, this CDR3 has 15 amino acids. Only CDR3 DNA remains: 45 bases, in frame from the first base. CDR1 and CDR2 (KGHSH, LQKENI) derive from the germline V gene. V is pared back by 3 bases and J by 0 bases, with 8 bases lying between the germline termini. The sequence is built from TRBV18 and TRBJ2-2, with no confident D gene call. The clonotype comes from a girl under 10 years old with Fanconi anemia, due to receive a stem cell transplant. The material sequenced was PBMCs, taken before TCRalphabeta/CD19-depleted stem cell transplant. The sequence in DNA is TGTGCCAGCTCACCCACCACAGCGAACACCGGGGAGCTGTTTTTT. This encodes CASSPTTANTGELFF.